Listed below are T cell receptor beta chains from one sample, sequenced in a study of cytomegalovirus exposure and HLA in healthy donors. The method was immunoSEQ multiplex PCR; TCRdb's version includes in-frame clones alone and lacks a portion of them. The sample has 100,000 to 150,000 clones, roughly 78% seen once. The sequenced material came from PBMCs. These receptors all stem from a man under 40 in good health and CMV-seropositive. Both conserved end residues are part of each CDR3. The order of the fields is V gene, J gene, CDR3 protein.

TRBV29-1	TRBJ2-7	CSVEGLAGERREQYF
TRBV19	TRBJ2-3	CASSKTGGADTQYF
TRBV13	TRBJ1-1	CASSHRGGGRTEAFF
TRBV11-3	TRBJ2-1	CASSLGGGPYNEQFF
TRBV27	TRBJ2-5	CASTTGYGETQYF
TRBV6-6	TRBJ1-1	CASSDRPGGNTEAFF
TRBV29-1	TRBJ2-7	CSVVSQGAGYEQYF
TRBV9	TRBJ1-2	CASSVGSQVANYGYTF
TRBV5-6	TRBJ1-5	CASSLGLNQPQHF
TRBV25-1	TRBJ1-1	CASSGGAPRAFF
TRBV9	TRBJ2-2	CASSVAGNFGTGELFF
TRBV2	TRBJ1-2	CASVKRGANGYTF
TRBV2	TRBJ2-7	CASSGRLAGEYEQYF
TRBV28	TRBJ2-1	CASSSSPYNEQFF
TRBV27	TRBJ2-7	CASSFSYEQYF
TRBV11-2	TRBJ2-7	CASSLTGSAYEQYF
TRBV19	TRBJ2-7	CASSIQREYEQYF
TRBV12-5	TRBJ2-5	CASGLVLDRTQETQYF
TRBV4-1	TRBJ2-3	CASSPQYIGLASDTQYF
TRBV9	TRBJ2-7	CASSVTGGSYEQYF
TRBV28	TRBJ1-4	CASSTHRGAAGEKLFF
TRBV7-6	TRBJ1-4	CASSREGGHEKLFF
TRBV10-3	TRBJ2-1	CAISTGNEQFF